Listed here are 7 T cell receptor beta chains from one sample, sequenced in a study of human T cells and chemical hapten exposure. The time point: healthy volunteer bleed at 2 weeks. Blood, whole and unfractionated, served as the source for total RNA extraction. TCRdb re-called the RACE reads through MiXCR, storing one row per CDR3 protein. The table includes about 47,000 distinct CDR3 sequences, 3.5% to 4.5% detected once. Sequencing was performed on whole blood. The receptors were sampled from a human donor in good health. Some clones in this sample may be carry-over from other donors' samples.

The V and J genes are TRBV28 and TRBJ1-6; TRBD1 agrees at 7 bases. This CDR3 has 14 amino acids. The J segment lost 4 bases and the V segment lost 8 bases, leaving 5 bases of the junction unmatched. The germline V gene encodes CDR1 MDHEN and CDR2 SYDVKM. CDR3 amino acids: CASYPGQYNSPLHF. The CDR3, as DNA: TGTGCCAGCTACCCGGGACAGTATAATTCACCCCTCCACTTT. Variable domain in full (rest from reference TRBV28 and TRBJ1-6): DVKVTQSSRYLVKRTGEKVFLECVQDMDHENMFWYRQDPGLGLRLIYFSYDVKMKEKGDIPEGYSVSREKKERFSLILESASTNQTSMYLCASYPGQYNSPLHFGNGTRLTVT.

This clonotype appeared many times. The chain links TRBV5-1 to TRBJ2-7; a possible D gene is TRBD2 (7 bases). The CDR3 spans 17 residues. V was trimmed by 0 bases and J by 4 bases, leaving 20 bases between them. CDR1 SGHRS and CDR2 YFSETQ come from the germline V gene. The CDR3: CASSLEIAGAASYEQYF. In nucleotides, the CDR3 is TGCGCCAGCAGCTTGGAGATCGCGGGGGCTGCTTCATACGAGCAGTACTTC.

This clonotype was counted at least ten times. V is TRBV23-1 and J is TRBJ2-7, with D possibly being TRBD2 (5 bases). TRBV23-1 is reported as an ORF; its role is uncertain. This CDR3 has 13 amino acids. With 0 bases removed from V and 4 bases from J, the gap between germline ends came to 7 bases. CDR3 bases: TGCGCCAGCAGTCAATCCCAGCGGTACGAGCAGTACTTC. Translated: CASSQSQRYEQYF.

This clonotype has more than one count but fewer than ten. The V gene is TRBV28, the J gene TRBJ2-1; 13 nucleotides agree with TRBD2. Germline V gives CDR1 MDHEN, CDR2 SYDVKM. This CDR3 is 14 amino acids long. V gave up 10 bases and J gave up 4 bases; unmatched junction bases: 4. CDR3 nucleotide sequence: TGTGCCACCCTACTAGCGGGAGGGTACAATGAGCAGTTCTTC. It is translated as CATLLAGGYNEQFF.

This clonotype was detected many times. The CDR3 DNA reads as TGTGCCAGCAGCTTATCATTCGAGCAGTACTTC. As protein: CASSLSFEQYF. V and J are TRBV11-2 and TRBJ2-7; D is unclear. Between the trimmed V and J ends, which lost 2 bases and 6 bases, there was a span of 5 bases. There are 11 residues in the CDR3. CDR1 and CDR2 (germline): SGHAT, FQNNGV.

This clonotype was recorded a few times. This chain's CDR3 is CASSLSIGTENEKLFF. CDR3 nucleotide sequence: TGTGCCAGCAGTTTAAGTATCGGGACAGAAAATGAAAAACTGTTTTTT. The chain employs TRBV12-3 or TRBV12-4 and TRBJ1-4; 7 nucleotides agree with TRBD1. V lost 2 bases, J lost 5 bases, and 8 bases stayed unmatched. The CDR3 sequence is 16 residues long.

The chain employs TRBV7-6 and TRBJ2-1; possibly TRBD2 for D (6 bases). CDR1 SGHVS and CDR2 FNYEAQ come from the germline V gene. The V and J ends lost 5 bases and 7 bases respectively, with 18 bases between them. This CDR3 has 15 amino acids. The CDR3 region is CASSPLAGLRNEQFF. The CDR3 DNA reads as TGTGCCAGCAGCCCCCTTGCGGGATTGAGGAATGAGCAGTTCTTC.